This T cell receptor (beta chain) was sequenced in a study of CXCR3-negative and CXCR3-positive naive CD8 T cells. Broader study findings: Upon cryopreservation, CXCR3 expression partially decreased, and most assays used fresh PBMCs. A higher hydrophobicity marked the TRB CDR3s of CXCR3-positive naive cells versus CXCR3-negative naive cells. TRBV-TRBJ usage was similar across naive CXCR3 subsets but distinct in memory cells.

Comment on this clonotype: Its antigen is unknown.

In preparing the TRB cDNA libraries, 5' RACE with UMI labels was used. TCRdb reanalyzed the 5' RACE reads and collapses them to one entry per CDR3 protein, without DNA. The table for this sample gives under 75,000 distinct CDR3 sequences. CDR3 length equals 15 residues. CDR1 and CDR2 from the germline V gene are SEHNR and FQNEAQ (reference sequence). The sequencing sample was made of naive CXCR3+ CD8+ T cells from blood. The subset was: CD45RO-CCR7+CD27+CD95- naive CD8+ T cells expressing CXCR3 (TNR3+). The chain couples TRBV7-9 to TRBJ2-2; absent DNA, TCRdb's TRBD1 call cannot be checked. The TCR was taken from a human donor in good health. Some clones in this sample may be carry-over from other donors' samples. This CDR3 is CASSPPGEWTGELFF.